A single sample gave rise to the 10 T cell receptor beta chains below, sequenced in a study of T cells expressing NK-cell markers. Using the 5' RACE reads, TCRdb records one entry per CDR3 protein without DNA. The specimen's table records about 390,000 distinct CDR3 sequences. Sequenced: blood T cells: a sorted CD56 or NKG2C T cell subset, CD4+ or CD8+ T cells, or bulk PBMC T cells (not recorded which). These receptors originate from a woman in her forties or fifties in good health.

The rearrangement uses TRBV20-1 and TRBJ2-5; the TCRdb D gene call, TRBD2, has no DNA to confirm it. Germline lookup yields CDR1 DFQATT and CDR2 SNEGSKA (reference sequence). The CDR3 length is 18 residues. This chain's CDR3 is CSARAQGLAGSYQETQYF.

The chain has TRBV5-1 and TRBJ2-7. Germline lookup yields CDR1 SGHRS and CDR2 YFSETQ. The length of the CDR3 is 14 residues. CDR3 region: CASSVSQSSYEQYF.

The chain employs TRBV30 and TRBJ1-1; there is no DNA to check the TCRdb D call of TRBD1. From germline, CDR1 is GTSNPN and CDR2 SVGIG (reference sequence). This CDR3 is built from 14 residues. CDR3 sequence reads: CAWSVSALNTEAFF. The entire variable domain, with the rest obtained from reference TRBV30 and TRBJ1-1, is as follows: SQTIHQWPATLVQPVGSPLSLECTVEGTSNPNLYWYRQAAGRGLQLLFYSVGIGQISSEVPQNLSASRPQDRQFILSSKKLLLSDSGFYLCAWSVSALNTEAFFGQGTRLTVV.

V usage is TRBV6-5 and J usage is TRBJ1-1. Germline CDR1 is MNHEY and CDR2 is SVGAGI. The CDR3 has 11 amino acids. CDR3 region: CASSQKTEAFF.

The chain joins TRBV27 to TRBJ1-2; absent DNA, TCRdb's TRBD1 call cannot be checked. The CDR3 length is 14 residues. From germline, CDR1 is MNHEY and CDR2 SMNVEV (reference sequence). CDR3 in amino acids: CASSFTGTAYGYTF.

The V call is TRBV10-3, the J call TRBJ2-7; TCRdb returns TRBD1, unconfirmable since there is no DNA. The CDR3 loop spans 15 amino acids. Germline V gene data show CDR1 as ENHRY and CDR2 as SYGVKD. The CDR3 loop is CAISEPTDRRYEQYF.

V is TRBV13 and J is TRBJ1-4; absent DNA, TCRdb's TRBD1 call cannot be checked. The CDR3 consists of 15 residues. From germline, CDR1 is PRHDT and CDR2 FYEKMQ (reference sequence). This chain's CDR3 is CASSSRDRGPEKLFF.

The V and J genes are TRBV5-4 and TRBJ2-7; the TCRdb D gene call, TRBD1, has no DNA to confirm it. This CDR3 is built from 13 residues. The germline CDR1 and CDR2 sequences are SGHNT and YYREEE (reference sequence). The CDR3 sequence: CASSFDRGHEQYF.

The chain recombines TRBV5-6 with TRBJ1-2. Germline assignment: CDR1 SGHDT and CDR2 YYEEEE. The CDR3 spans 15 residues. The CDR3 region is CASSSLVRANYGYTF.

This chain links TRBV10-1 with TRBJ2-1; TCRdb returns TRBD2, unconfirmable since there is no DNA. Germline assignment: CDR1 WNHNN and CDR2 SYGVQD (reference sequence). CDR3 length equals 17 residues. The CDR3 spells CASSGGTSGREGNEQFF.